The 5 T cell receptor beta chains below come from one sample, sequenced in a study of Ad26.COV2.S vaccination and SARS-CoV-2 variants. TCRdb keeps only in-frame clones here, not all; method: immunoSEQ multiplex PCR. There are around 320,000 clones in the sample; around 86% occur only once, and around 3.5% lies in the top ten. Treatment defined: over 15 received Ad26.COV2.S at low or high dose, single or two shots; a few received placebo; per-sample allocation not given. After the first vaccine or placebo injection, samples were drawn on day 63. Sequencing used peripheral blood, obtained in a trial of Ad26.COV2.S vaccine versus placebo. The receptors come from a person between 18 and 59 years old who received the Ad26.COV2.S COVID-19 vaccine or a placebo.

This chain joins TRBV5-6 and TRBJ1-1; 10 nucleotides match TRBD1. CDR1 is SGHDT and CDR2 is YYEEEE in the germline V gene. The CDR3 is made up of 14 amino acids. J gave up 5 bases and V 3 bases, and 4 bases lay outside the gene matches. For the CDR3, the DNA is TGTGCCAGCAGCTGGATGGACAGGGGGACTGAAGCTTTCTTT. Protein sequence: CASSWMDRGTEAFF.

CDR3 in amino acids: CASSIGVRAYEQYF. The DNA of the CDR3 is TGTGCCAGCAGCATAGGTGTCAGGGCCTACGAGCAGTACTTC. The rearrangement joins TRBV5-6 to TRBJ2-7, with D possibly being TRBD1 (5 bases). The CDR3 length is 14 residues. CDR1 and CDR2 (germline): SGHDT, YYEEEE. Trimming took 4 bases from V and 2 from J, leaving 13 bases between them.

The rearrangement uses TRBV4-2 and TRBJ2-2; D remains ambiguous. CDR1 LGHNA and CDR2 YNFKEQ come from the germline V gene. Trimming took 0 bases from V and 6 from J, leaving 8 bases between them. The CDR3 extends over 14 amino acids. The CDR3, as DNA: TGTGCCAGCAGCCAAGACCAACGGGCCGGGGAGCTGTTTTTT. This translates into CASSQDQRAGELFF.

CDR3 loop: CASSQALDGGSQPQHF. CDR3 sequence (DNA): TGCGCCAGCAGCCAGGCCCTCGACGGGGGCTCTCAGCCCCAGCATTTT. The chain couples TRBV4-3 to TRBJ1-5; D might be TRBD1 (6 bases). The V gene's germline CDR1 is LGHNA and CDR2 YSLEER. This CDR3 comprises 16 residues. Trimming took 3 bases from V and 6 from J, leaving 18 bases between them.

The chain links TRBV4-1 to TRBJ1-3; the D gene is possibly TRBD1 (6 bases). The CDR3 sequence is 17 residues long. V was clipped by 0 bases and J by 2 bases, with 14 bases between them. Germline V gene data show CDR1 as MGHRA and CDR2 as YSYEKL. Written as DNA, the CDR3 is TGCGCCAGCAGCCAAGAACCCCCGACAGGCCCTGGAAACACCATATATTTT. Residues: CASSQEPPTGPGNTIYF.